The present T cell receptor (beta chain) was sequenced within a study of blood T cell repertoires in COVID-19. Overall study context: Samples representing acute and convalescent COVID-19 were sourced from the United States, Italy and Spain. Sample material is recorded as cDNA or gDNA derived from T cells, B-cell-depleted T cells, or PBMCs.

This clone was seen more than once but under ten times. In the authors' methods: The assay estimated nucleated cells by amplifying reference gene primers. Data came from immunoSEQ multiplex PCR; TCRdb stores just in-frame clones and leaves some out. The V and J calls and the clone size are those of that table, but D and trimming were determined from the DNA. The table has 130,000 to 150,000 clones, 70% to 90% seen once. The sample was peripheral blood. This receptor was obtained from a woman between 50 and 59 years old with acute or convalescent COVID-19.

The CDR3 loop reads CASSAISSPEQFF. CDR3 bases: TGTGCCAGCAGCGCCATTAGCTCCCCTGAGCAGTTCTTC. The genes are TRBV9 and TRBJ2-1; D is uncertain. The V and J ends lost 3 bases and 9 bases respectively, with 13 bases between them. Germline V gene lookup returns CDR1 SGDLS and CDR2 YYNGEE. The CDR3 spans 13 residues.